The rows below give T cell receptor beta chains drawn from one sample of a study of CD8 T cells in Susac syndrome. TCRdb reanalysed the immunoSEQ multiplex PCR reads using MiXCR and keeps one entry per CDR3 protein. The repertoire includes 150,000 to 200,000 distinct CDR3 sequences, about 93% of them detected once, and around 0.13% sits in the top ten. Sequenced sample: CD4+ T cells from PBMCs. These receptors originate from a human donor in good health. CDR3s include the opening cysteine and the closing phenylalanine or tryptophan. Clone size, where shown, is once, few, many, or a class for clones that have expanded.

abundance: -; v_gene: TRBV7-7; j_gene: TRBJ2-2; CDR3aa: CASSLDLNTGELFF
abundance: -; v_gene: TRBV12-3/TRBV12-4; j_gene: TRBJ2-3; CDR3aa: CASSVGLSTDTQYF
abundance: -; v_gene: TRBV2; j_gene: TRBJ1-4; CDR3aa: CASRRGNEKLFF
abundance: -; v_gene: TRBV5-4; j_gene: TRBJ2-7; CDR3aa: CASSLDPGPYEQYF
abundance: -; v_gene: TRBV29-1; j_gene: TRBJ2-6; CDR3aa: CSVGAWGPGTGLTF
abundance: -; v_gene: TRBV6-5; j_gene: TRBJ2-7; CDR3aa: CASSYIAGQQYF
abundance: once; v_gene: TRBV7-3; j_gene: TRBJ1-2; CDR3aa: CASSQDRQYGYTF
abundance: -; v_gene: TRBV6-2/TRBV6-3; j_gene: TRBJ2-7; CDR3aa: CASSDITSAHPYEQYF
abundance: -; v_gene: TRBV29-1; j_gene: TRBJ2-5; CDR3aa: CSVAPKVETQYF
abundance: -; v_gene: TRBV6-5; j_gene: TRBJ1-1; CDR3aa: CASSYGVEAFF
abundance: -; v_gene: TRBV6-5; j_gene: TRBJ2-3; CDR3aa: CASSYQGFFGTSGGDTQYF
abundance: -; v_gene: TRBV19; j_gene: TRBJ2-1; CDR3aa: CASRDRFPYNEQFF
abundance: -; v_gene: TRBV5-4; j_gene: TRBJ2-2; CDR3aa: CASSTRELLNTGELFF
abundance: -; v_gene: TRBV29-1; j_gene: TRBJ2-7; CDR3aa: CSVEAGSTGTRFPPYEQYF
abundance: -; v_gene: TRBV3-1; j_gene: TRBJ1-6; CDR3aa: CASSQGLPPLHF
abundance: -; v_gene: TRBV29-1; j_gene: TRBJ2-3; CDR3aa: CSSRPRTGTDTQYF
abundance: -; v_gene: TRBV30; j_gene: TRBJ1-5; CDR3aa: CAWTTRGGQPQHF
abundance: -; v_gene: TRBV5-1; j_gene: TRBJ2-2; CDR3aa: CASTQTSGVTGELFF
abundance: -; v_gene: TRBV2; j_gene: TRBJ1-5; CDR3aa: CASRAEDYQPQHF
abundance: -; v_gene: TRBV19; j_gene: TRBJ2-2; CDR3aa: CATRPGGNTGELFF
abundance: -; v_gene: TRBV3-1; j_gene: TRBJ1-2; CDR3aa: CASGSLGGDYGYTF
abundance: -; v_gene: TRBV15; j_gene: TRBJ2-7; CDR3aa: CATSRVEGSYEQYF
abundance: -; v_gene: TRBV3-1; j_gene: TRBJ2-1; CDR3aa: CASGGVEQFF
abundance: -; v_gene: TRBV12-3/TRBV12-4; j_gene: TRBJ1-2; CDR3aa: CASSFRDQWDGYTF
abundance: -; v_gene: TRBV6-1; j_gene: TRBJ1-6; CDR3aa: CASTGRSYNSPLHF
abundance: -; v_gene: TRBV2; j_gene: TRBJ1-2; CDR3aa: CASSQEEGDGYTF
abundance: -; v_gene: TRBV20-1; j_gene: TRBJ1-2; CDR3aa: CSASIIAGQGKGIGYGYTF
abundance: once; v_gene: TRBV19; j_gene: TRBJ1-5; CDR3aa: CASSRATGSNQPQHF
abundance: few; v_gene: TRBV9; j_gene: TRBJ1-3; CDR3aa: CASSVVGGNTIYF
abundance: -; v_gene: TRBV7-9; j_gene: TRBJ1-2; CDR3aa: CASSYTPARYGYTF
abundance: -; v_gene: TRBV7-2; j_gene: TRBJ1-6; CDR3aa: CASSLSGFGGSPLHF
abundance: -; v_gene: TRBV12-3/TRBV12-4; j_gene: TRBJ1-6; CDR3aa: CASSFSRGHSPLHF
abundance: -; v_gene: TRBV3-1; j_gene: TRBJ2-5; CDR3aa: CASSQDVKTRETQYF
abundance: -; v_gene: TRBV20-1; j_gene: TRBJ2-5; CDR3aa: CSAYPSRQARTETQYF
abundance: once; v_gene: TRBV25-1; j_gene: TRBJ1-4; CDR3aa: CASSEGHEKLFF
abundance: -; v_gene: TRBV29-1; j_gene: TRBJ2-1; CDR3aa: CSVEDPITRGQAEQFF
abundance: -; v_gene: TRBV4-1; j_gene: TRBJ2-2; CDR3aa: CASSRKTSDSNTGELFF
abundance: once; v_gene: TRBV7-2; j_gene: TRBJ2-3; CDR3aa: CASSWGGGSTDTQYF
abundance: -; v_gene: TRBV3-1; j_gene: TRBJ1-6; CDR3aa: CASSPRPFDSPLHF
abundance: -; v_gene: TRBV19; j_gene: TRBJ2-5; CDR3aa: CASTLAGSQETQYF
abundance: -; v_gene: TRBV2; j_gene: TRBJ2-7; CDR3aa: CASSDKGQTSYEQYF
abundance: -; v_gene: TRBV7-9; j_gene: TRBJ1-4; CDR3aa: CASRLEGSTNEKLFF
abundance: -; v_gene: TRBV27; j_gene: TRBJ2-5; CDR3aa: CASKRALGLAEETQYF
abundance: -; v_gene: TRBV7-9; j_gene: TRBJ1-3; CDR3aa: CASSLGQFNTIYF
abundance: -; v_gene: TRBV6-5; j_gene: TRBJ2-6; CDR3aa: CASSYSGAGANVLTF
abundance: -; v_gene: TRBV29-1; j_gene: TRBJ2-2; CDR3aa: CSVSETLNTGELFF
abundance: -; v_gene: TRBV3-1; j_gene: TRBJ1-5; CDR3aa: CASSQDTGSNQPQHF
abundance: -; v_gene: TRBV18; j_gene: TRBJ1-5; CDR3aa: CASSPAAGPNQPQHF
abundance: -; v_gene: TRBV10-2; j_gene: TRBJ2-2; CDR3aa: CASSGPWTGELFF
abundance: -; v_gene: TRBV7-9; j_gene: TRBJ2-1; CDR3aa: CASSAVLTSYNEQFF
abundance: -; v_gene: TRBV9; j_gene: TRBJ2-2; CDR3aa: CASSVQGTNTGELFF
abundance: once; v_gene: TRBV10-3; j_gene: TRBJ1-5; CDR3aa: CAISDRGSQPQHF
abundance: -; v_gene: TRBV5-1; j_gene: TRBJ1-1; CDR3aa: CASSLGPSTEAFF
abundance: -; v_gene: TRBV9; j_gene: TRBJ1-1; CDR3aa: CASSQMNTEAFF
abundance: -; v_gene: TRBV25-1; j_gene: TRBJ1-6; CDR3aa: CASSETMSWSPLHF
abundance: -; v_gene: TRBV19; j_gene: TRBJ2-5; CDR3aa: CASSFVSETQYF
abundance: -; v_gene: TRBV10-3; j_gene: TRBJ1-2; CDR3aa: CAISVLTGGYGYTF